This T cell receptor (beta chain) was found in a study of T cells after yellow fever vaccination. Study at large: Fractions of limited cellularity were prepared by means of SMART-Seq v4 Ultra Low Input.

Germline loops: CDR1 SGHAT, CDR2 FQNNGV. Trimming took 3 bases from V and 7 from J; bases not matched to a gene: 10. This CDR3 comprises 16 residues. TCRdb recomputed calls from the 5' RACE reads with MiXCR, one row per CDR3 protein. The sample carries some 300,000 distinct CDR3 sequences, around 8.1% recorded once. This clonotype was picked up many times. The sequence was obtained from a man younger than 35 who received the YFV17D yellow fever vaccine. The chain is built from TRBV11-2 and TRBJ2-2; 8 bases are shared with TRBD1. The sequences come from PBMCs, collected approximately 47 days after the first yellow fever vaccination. CDR3 sequence reads: CASSLAGQGNDGELFF. For the CDR3, the DNA is TGTGCCAGCAGCTTGGCTGGACAGGGTAATGACGGGGAGCTGTTTTTT.